This T cell receptor (beta chain) derives from a study of blood T cells in healthy people across ages. A sample-barcoded 5' primer and a J-beta primer mix were used in a second PCR of roughly 7 to 12 cycles. TCRdb analysed the 5' RACE reads with MiXCR anew, one entry per CDR3 protein. This sample has about 730,000 distinct CDR3 sequences; about 40% occur once, and the top ten carry less than 25%. Germline-derived CDR1 and CDR2 are SGHAT and FQNNGV. The CDR3 length is 11 residues. Trimming stripped 5 bases from V and 7 bases from J, with 7 bases between. Sequencing was carried out using blood. This TCR was recovered from a woman aged 55 to 70 in good health. This chain links TRBV11-2 with TRBJ2-3; possibly TRBD1 for D (5 bases). The CDR3 loop is CASSQGYTQYF. As DNA, the CDR3 is TGTGCCAGCAGCCAGGGTTATACGCAGTATTTT.